Following are 11 T cell receptor beta chains from one sample sequenced in a study of identical twins. TCRdb reprocessed the 5' RACE reads with MiXCR, giving one entry per CDR3 protein. The table lists over 600,000 distinct CDR3 sequences, 21% of them singletons, with more than 4% in the top ten. Separately, the same data were catalogued under a study of T cells expressing NK-cell markers.

Sequencing used PBMCs. Receptors were obtained from a woman younger than 35 in good health.

The chain uses TRBV5-1 and TRBJ2-5; the D is unclear. The CDR3 consists of 14 residues. CDR1 and CDR2 from the germline V gene are SGHRS and YFSETQ. Deletions cut 3 bases from V and 1 base from J, with 10 bases between. This CDR3 reads CASSSAAFQETQYF. The CDR3 nucleotides read TGCGCCAGCAGCTCGGCGGCTTTCCAAGAGACCCAGTACTTC.

The gene calls are TRBV20-1 and TRBJ2-3, with D unclear. Germline V CDR1 and CDR2: DFQATT, SNEGSKA (reference sequence). The CDR3 runs to 16 residues. V dropped 2 bases and J dropped 3 bases, with 18 bases sitting between them. CDR3 bases: TGCAGTGCTAGACGATCCTTACATCGTCTGACAGATACGCAGTATTTT. This codes for CSARRSLHRLTDTQYF.

This sequence joins TRBV5-1 and TRBJ2-4, with TRBD1 matching over 7 bases. This CDR3 is built from 15 residues. In germline, CDR1 is SGHRS, CDR2 YFSETQ. Trimming cost V 3 bases and J 8 bases; bases outside gene matches: 11. This CDR3 is CASSSTDRKVDIQYF. In DNA form, the CDR3 reads TGCGCCAGCAGCTCGACGGACAGGAAAGTTGACATTCAGTACTTC.

There are a few counts of this clonotype. This rearrangement joins TRBV6-5 to TRBJ1-1; D is uncertain. The V end was cut by 6 bases, the J end by 4 bases, with 9 bases between. Germline loops: CDR1 MNHEY, CDR2 SVGAGI. The CDR3 has 12 residues. CDR3 nucleotide sequence: TGTGCCAGCAGACTTGGGAGCACTGAAGCTTTCTTT. Its protein product is CASRLGSTEAFF.

This clonotype was seen only a few times. The chain joins TRBV4-3 to TRBJ2-6; D is undetermined. The CDR3 runs to 17 residues. CDR1 is LGHNA, CDR2 YSLEER, per germline. Trimming cost V 4 bases and J 2 bases, with 15 bases left between them. The CDR3 nucleotides read TGCGCCAGCAGCCTCATGATGACGTCGGCTGGGGCCAACGTCCTGACTTTC. Protein product: CASSLMMTSAGANVLTF.

This clonotype was seen only a few times. This rearrangement joins TRBV25-1 to TRBJ1-2; the D is unclear. Germline-derived CDR1 and CDR2 are MGHDK and SYGVNS. CDR3 length: 15 residues. V was clipped by 0 bases and J by 4 bases, with 12 bases between them. The CDR3 spells CASSEYGIEGYGYTF. The CDR3 coding sequence is TGTGCCAGCAGTGAATACGGGATAGAAGGCTATGGCTACACCTTC.

The chain carries TRBV7-6 and TRBJ2-1; 7 nucleotides agree with TRBD2. The germline V gene encodes CDR1 SGHVS and CDR2 FNYEAQ. V dropped 6 bases and J dropped 8; count of bases not matched to a gene: 4. The CDR3 is 12 residues long. CDR3 loop: CASSSGGYEQFF. The CDR3 region has the DNA TGTGCCAGCAGTTCGGGGGGATATGAGCAGTTCTTC. The variable domain in full, completed from reference TRBV7-6 and TRBJ2-1, reads GAGVSQSPRYKVTKRGQDVALRCDPISGHVSLYWYRQALGQGPEFLTYFNYEAQQDKSGLPNDRFSAERPEGSISTLTIQRTEQRDSAMYRCASSSGGYEQFFGPGTRLTVL.

This clonotype was seen a few times. The gene calls are TRBV20-1 and TRBJ2-1; 7 bases are a match to TRBD2. Losses at the gene ends were 3 bases for V and 2 bases for J; bases not matched to a gene: 7. Germline assignment: CDR1 DFQATT and CDR2 SNEGSKA (reference sequence). The CDR3 consists of 15 residues. In DNA form, the CDR3 reads TGCAGTGCTAGTCCCCTAGCGGCCACCTACAATGAGCAGTTCTTC. Translated: CSASPLAATYNEQFF.

This sequence joins TRBV9 and TRBJ2-3; 9 positions agree with TRBD2. The CDR3 runs to 14 residues. V gave up 0 bases and J gave up 7 bases; unmatched junction bases: 3. Germline V gives CDR1 SGDLS, CDR2 YYNGEE. The DNA for the CDR3 is TGTGCCAGCAGCGTAGCCCTAGCGGGGAATACGCAGTATTTT. Amino acids: CASSVALAGNTQYF.

This clonotype was picked up a small number of times. The genes are TRBV18 and TRBJ2-5; 7 bases match TRBD2. The CDR3 extends over 15 amino acids. Germline V gene sequence: CDR1 KGHSH, CDR2 LQKENI. The V gene end was trimmed by 0 bases and the J gene end by 2 bases; junction bases not matched to a gene: 3. The CDR3 reads CASSPPAGDQETQYF. In nucleotides, the CDR3 is TGTGCCAGCTCACCACCCGCGGGAGATCAAGAGACCCAGTACTTC.

This clonotype has more than one count but fewer than ten. V is TRBV5-5 and J is TRBJ2-7, with 9 bases that match TRBD1. Germline assignment: CDR1 SGHKS and CDR2 YYEKEE (reference sequence). CDR3 length: 14 amino acids. Losses at the gene ends were 1 base for V and 3 bases for J; bases not matched to a gene: 2. CDR3 amino acids: CASSLRDRDYEQYF. The CDR3 region has the DNA TGTGCCAGCAGCTTGCGGGACAGGGACTACGAGCAGTACTTC.